Sequencing of this T cell receptor beta chain was carried out in a study of glioma-infiltrating T cells. In the study overall: Before surgery, glioma patients received dexamethasone for at most six days.

Of note for this clonotype: Its antigen is not identified.

Germline V gene sequence: CDR1 MNHNS, CDR2 SASEGT. The CDR3 contains 14 residues. Broader study findings: Non-neoplastic patients had below-expected tissue-blood divergence, while all gliomas exceeded expectation.

Using RNA template, CDR3s of TCR alpha and beta were amplified with iRepertoire arm-PCR. Input was about 85-400 ng of tissue mRNA or PBMC total RNA. MiXCR was run by TCRdb on the multiplex PCR reads, yielding one entry per CDR3 protein. Of more than 300,000 distinct CDR3 sequences listed, 41% are singletons. The receptor was derived from a human donor with low-grade glioma or glioblastoma, undergoing nonglioma brain surgery, or in good health (not recorded which). Material for sequencing was glioma tissue, nonneoplastic brain tissue, or PBMCs (not recorded which). This chain links TRBV6-1 with TRBJ2-7; 8 bases match TRBD2. CDR3 sequence: CVSSHPGGAYEQYF. CDR3 sequence (DNA): TGTGTTAGCAGTCACCCCGGGGGGGCCTACGAGCAGTACTTC.